This record looks at one T cell receptor beta chain sequence and its context. The antigen remains unidentified. Naive CD8 populations comprised CD45RO-negative cells positively selected for CCR7, excluding terminally differentiated effector memory CD45RA+ cells. These data originate in a study of shared clonotypes between healthy human individuals. The study's findings and limits: Only blood was sampled; tissue repertoires likely differ. Sorted-subset samples were not fully sequenced, rarefaction indicated.

Between the trimmed V and J ends, which lost 0 bases and 2 bases, there was a span of 17 bases. CDR3 length equals 17 residues. The assay was immunoSEQ multiplex PCR, and TCRdb's table has in-frame clones only and misses some. The table includes hundreds of thousands of clones, 85% to 95% detected once. The chain joins TRBV23-1 to TRBJ2-7; D is perhaps TRBD1 (6 bases). TRBV23-1 falls under the ORF class, with uncertain function. Sequences were obtained from naive CD8+ T cells sorted from blood. This TCR was sampled from a woman in her twenties or thirties in good health. The CDR3 nucleotides read TGCGCCAGCAGTCAATCGATTTCCGGCAGGGGAACCTACGAGCAGTACTTC. This encodes CASSQSISGRGTYEQYF.